Sequencing of this T cell receptor beta chain was carried out in a study of cytomegalovirus exposure and HLA in healthy donors. Turning to the study itself: About 77 million unique TCRs from HLA-typed donors made up an early data release. Overall study findings and caveats: Accurate prediction of most subjects' HLA-A and HLA-B alleles from TCR beta sequences was reported. HLA alleles showed associations with some 15,000 TCR beta sequences in a later analysis, at a 0.05 false discovery rate. Most CMV-associated TCR beta chains were later found to appear HLA-restricted.

The study ran its PCR with 60 Vbeta and 13 Jbeta primers. Sequencing was performed with immunoSEQ multiplex PCR; in TCRdb, only in-frame clones are kept and a portion is missing. The repertoire has tens of thousands of clones, less than 75% of them found once; the top ten carry 20% to 25%. As concerns this clone: The antigen is unknown. Given the absence of the conserved phenylalanine or tryptophan at the CDR3 end, a read error is likely.

The sample taken for sequencing was PBMCs. This receptor was taken from a woman in her fifties or sixties in good health and CMV-seropositive.

The CDR3 DNA reads as TGTGCCACCAGATTGGGTCGAGACTATGGCTACACCGTC. Translating it yields CATRLGRDYGYTV. The chain links TRBV15 to TRBJ1-2; unclear D gene. Trimming cost V 6 bases and J 3 bases, with 11 bases left between them. The CDR3 spans 13 residues. CDR1 and CDR2 (germline): LNHNV, YYDKDF (reference sequence).